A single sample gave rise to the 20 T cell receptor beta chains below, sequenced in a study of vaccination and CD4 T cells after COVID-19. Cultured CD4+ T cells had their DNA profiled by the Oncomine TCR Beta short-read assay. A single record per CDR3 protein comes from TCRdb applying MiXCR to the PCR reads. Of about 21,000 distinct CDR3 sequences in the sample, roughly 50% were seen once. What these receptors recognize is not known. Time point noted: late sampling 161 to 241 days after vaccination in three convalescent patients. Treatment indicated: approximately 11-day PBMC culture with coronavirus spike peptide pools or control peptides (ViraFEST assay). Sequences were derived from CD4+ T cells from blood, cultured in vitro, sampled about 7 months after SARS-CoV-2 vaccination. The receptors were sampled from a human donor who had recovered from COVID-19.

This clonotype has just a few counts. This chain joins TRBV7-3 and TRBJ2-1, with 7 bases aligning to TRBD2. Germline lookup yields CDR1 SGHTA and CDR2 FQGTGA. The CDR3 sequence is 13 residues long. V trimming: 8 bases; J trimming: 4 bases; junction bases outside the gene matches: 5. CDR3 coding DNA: TGTGCCAGCGGCGCGGGAGCTTACAATGAGCAGTTCTTC. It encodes CASGAGAYNEQFF.

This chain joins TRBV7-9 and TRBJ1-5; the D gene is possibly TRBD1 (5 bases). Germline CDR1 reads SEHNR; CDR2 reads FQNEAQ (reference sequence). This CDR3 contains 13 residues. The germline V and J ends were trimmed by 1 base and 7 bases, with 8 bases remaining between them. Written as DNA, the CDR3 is TGTGCCAGCAGCTTAGGAGGGGAACAGCCCCAGCATTTT. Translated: CASSLGGEQPQHF.

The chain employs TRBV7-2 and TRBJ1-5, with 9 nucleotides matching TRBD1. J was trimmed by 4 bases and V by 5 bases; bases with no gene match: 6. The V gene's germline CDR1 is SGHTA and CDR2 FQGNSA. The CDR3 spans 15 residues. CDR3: CASSQTGQGNQPQHF. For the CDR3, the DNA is TGTGCCAGCAGCCAGACAGGACAGGGGAATCAGCCCCAGCATTTT.

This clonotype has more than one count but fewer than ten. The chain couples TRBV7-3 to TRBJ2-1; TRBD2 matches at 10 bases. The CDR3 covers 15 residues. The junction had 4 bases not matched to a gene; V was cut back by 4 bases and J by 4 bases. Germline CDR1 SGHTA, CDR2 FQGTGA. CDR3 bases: TGTGCCAGCAGCTCACTAGCGGGAACGTACAATGAGCAGTTCTTC. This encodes CASSSLAGTYNEQFF.

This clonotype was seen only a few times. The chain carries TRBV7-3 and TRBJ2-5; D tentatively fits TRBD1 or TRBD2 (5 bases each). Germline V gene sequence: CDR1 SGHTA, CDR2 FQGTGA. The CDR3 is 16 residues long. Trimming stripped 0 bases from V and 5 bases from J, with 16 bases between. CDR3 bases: TGTGCCAGCAGCTTAACCTCAGGGACGAACTGGGAGACCCAGTACTTC. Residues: CASSLTSGTNWETQYF.

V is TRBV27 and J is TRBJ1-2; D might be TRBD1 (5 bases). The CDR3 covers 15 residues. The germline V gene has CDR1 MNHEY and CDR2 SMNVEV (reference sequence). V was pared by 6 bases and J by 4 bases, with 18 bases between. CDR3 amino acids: CASRLEYGGSYGYTF. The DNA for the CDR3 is TGTGCCAGCAGATTAGAGTATGGGGGATCCTATGGCTACACCTTC.

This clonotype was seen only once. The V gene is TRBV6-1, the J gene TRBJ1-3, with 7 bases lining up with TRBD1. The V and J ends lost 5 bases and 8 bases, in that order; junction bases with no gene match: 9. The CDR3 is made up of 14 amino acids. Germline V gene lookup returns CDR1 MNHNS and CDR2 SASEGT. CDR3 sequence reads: CASSPRQGLYTIYF. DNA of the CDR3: TGTGCCAGCAGTCCTAGACAGGGCTTGTACACCATATATTTT.

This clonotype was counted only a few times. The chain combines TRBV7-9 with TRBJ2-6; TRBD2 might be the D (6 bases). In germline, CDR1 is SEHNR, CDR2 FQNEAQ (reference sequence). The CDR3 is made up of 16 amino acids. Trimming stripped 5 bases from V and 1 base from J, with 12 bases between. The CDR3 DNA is TGTGCCAGCAGCGAGGGCGGGGCATCTGGGGCCAACGTCCTGACTTTC. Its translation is CASSEGGASGANVLTF.

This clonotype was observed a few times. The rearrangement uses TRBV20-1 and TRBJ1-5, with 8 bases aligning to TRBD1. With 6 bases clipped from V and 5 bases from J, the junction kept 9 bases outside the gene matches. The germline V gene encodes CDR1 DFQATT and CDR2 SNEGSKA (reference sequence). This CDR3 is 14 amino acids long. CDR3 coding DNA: TGCAGTGCCGTGACAGGGGCAGGGGATCAGCCCCAGCATTTT. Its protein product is CSAVTGAGDQPQHF.

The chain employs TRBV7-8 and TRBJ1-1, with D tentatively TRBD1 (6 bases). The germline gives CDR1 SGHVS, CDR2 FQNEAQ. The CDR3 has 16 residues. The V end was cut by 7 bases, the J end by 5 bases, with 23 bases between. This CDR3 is CASTLPRRGRDTEAFF. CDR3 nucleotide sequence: TGTGCCAGCACCCTACCCCGCAGGGGCCGAGATACTGAAGCTTTCTTT.

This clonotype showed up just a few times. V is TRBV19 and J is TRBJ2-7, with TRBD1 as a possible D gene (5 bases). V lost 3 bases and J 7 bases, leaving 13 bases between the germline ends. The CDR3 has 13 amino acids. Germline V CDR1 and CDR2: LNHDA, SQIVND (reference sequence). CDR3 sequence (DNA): TGTGCCAGTAGTATGGGTCAGGGCCGGGAGCAGTACTTC. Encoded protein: CASSMGQGREQYF.

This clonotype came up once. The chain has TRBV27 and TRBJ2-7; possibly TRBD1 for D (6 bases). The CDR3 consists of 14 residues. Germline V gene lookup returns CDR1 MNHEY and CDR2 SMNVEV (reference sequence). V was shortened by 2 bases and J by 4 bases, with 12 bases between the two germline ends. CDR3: CASSLGQGWYEQYF. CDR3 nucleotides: TGTGCCAGCAGTTTAGGGCAGGGGTGGTACGAGCAGTACTTC.

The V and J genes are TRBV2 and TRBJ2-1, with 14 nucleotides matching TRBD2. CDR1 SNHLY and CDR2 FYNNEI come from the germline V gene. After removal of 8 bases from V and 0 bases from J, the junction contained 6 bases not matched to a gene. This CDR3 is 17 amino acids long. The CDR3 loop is CASGTSGGHSSYNEQFF. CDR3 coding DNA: TGTGCCAGCGGGACTAGCGGGGGCCACAGCTCCTACAATGAGCAGTTCTTC.

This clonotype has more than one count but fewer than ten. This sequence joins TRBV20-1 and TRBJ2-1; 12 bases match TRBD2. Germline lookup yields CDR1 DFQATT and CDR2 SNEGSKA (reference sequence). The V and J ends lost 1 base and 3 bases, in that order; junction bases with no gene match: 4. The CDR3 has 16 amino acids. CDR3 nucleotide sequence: TGCAGTGCTAGAGGACTAGCGGGAGTACGCTACAATGAGCAGTTCTTC. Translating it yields CSARGLAGVRYNEQFF.

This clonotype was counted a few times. The CDR3 region is CASSRILVETQYF. The CDR3, as DNA: TGTGCCAGCAGCAGGATACTAGTTGAGACCCAGTACTTC. This sequence joins TRBV7-2 and TRBJ2-5; tentative D call: TRBD2 (5 bases). Trimming stripped 5 bases from V and 5 bases from J, with 12 bases between. CDR3 length: 13 residues. Germline CDR1 SGHTA, CDR2 FQGNSA.

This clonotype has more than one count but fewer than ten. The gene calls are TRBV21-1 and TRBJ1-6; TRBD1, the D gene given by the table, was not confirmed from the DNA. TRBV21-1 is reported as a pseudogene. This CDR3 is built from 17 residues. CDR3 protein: CASNRVKTGLVDSPLHF. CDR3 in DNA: TGTGCCAGCAACCGGGTGAAGACAGGGCTTGTCGATTCACCCCTCCACTTT.

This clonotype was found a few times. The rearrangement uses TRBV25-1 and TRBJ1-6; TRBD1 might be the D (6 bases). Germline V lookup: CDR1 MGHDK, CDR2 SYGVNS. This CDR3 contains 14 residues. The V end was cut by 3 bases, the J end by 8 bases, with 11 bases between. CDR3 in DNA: TGTGCCAGCAGTGACCCGTCAGGGGATTCACCCCTCCACTTT. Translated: CASSDPSGDSPLHF. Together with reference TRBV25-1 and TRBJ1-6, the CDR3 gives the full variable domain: EADIYQTPRYLVIGTGKKITLECSQTMGHDKMYWYQQDPGMELHLIHYSYGVNSTEKGDLSSESTVSRIRTEHFPLTLESARPSHTSQYLCASSDPSGDSPLHFGNGTRLTVT.

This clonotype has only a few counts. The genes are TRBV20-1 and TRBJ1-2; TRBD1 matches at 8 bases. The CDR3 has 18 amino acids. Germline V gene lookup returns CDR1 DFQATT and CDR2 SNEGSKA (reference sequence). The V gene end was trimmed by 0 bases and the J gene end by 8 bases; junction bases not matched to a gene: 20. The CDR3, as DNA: TGCAGTGCTAGAGAGATCGGTCGGAGCAGGGGGCCACTGAAGGGCTACACCTTC. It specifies CSAREIGRSRGPLKGYTF.

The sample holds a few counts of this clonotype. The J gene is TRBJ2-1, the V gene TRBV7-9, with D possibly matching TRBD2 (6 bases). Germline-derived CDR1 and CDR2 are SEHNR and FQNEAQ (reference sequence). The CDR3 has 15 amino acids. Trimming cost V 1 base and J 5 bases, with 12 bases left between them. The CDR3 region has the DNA TGTGCCAGCAGCTTAGGGGGACTTCGCGACAATGAGCAGTTCTTC. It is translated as CASSLGGLRDNEQFF.

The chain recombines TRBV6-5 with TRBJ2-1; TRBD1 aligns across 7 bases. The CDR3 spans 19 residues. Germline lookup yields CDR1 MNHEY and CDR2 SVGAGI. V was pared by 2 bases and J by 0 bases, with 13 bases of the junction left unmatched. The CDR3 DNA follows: TGTGCCAGCAGTTACATGAACTGGGGACAGAGGAGCTCCTACAATGAGCAGTTCTTC. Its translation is CASSYMNWGQRSSYNEQFF.